The 32 T cell receptor beta chains listed next were all sequenced from one sample in a study of blood T cell repertoires in COVID-19. Sequencing used immunoSEQ multiplex PCR; TCRdb keeps in-frame clones, though not all of them. The table includes 30,000 or so clones, about four fifths detected once. What was sequenced was peripheral blood. The receptors stem from a man in his fifties with acute or convalescent COVID-19.

This clone was counted once. The chain uses TRBV5-6 and TRBJ2-5, with D possibly being TRBD1 (6 bases). CDR1 and CDR2 from the germline V gene are SGHDT and YYEEEE. This CDR3 has 14 residues. The V gene lost 5 bases and the J gene lost 2 bases, with 13 bases spanning the gap. This CDR3 reads CASRHWTVQETQYF. CDR3 sequence (DNA): TGTGCCAGCAGACATTGGACAGTTCAAGAGACCCAGTACTTC.

This chain uses TRBV19 with TRBJ1-5; D call uncertain. Germline V gene lookup returns CDR1 LNHDA and CDR2 SQIVND (reference sequence). Trimming cost V 9 bases and J 0 bases, with 18 bases left between them. CDR3 length: 16 residues. CDR3: CASREPEIYSNQPQHF. CDR3 nucleotides: TGTGCCAGCCGGGAGCCAGAGATCTATAGCAATCAGCCCCAGCATTTT.

The V call is TRBV6-1, the J call TRBJ1-1; 7 nucleotides agree with TRBD1. The V gene end was trimmed by 1 base and the J gene end by 4 bases; junction bases not matched to a gene: 3. Germline V gives CDR1 MNHNS, CDR2 SASEGT. CDR3 length equals 14 residues. The CDR3 region has the DNA TGTGCCAGCAGTGAAGGAACAGGGGTCACTGAAGCTTTCTTT. Its translation is CASSEGTGVTEAFF.

The chain joins TRBV7-3 to TRBJ1-2; tentatively, D is TRBD1 (6 bases). CDR3 size: 15 residues. Trimming pared 5 bases from V and 0 bases from J, leaving 13 bases between. The germline CDR1 and CDR2 sequences are SGHTA and FQGTGA. The CDR3 loop reads CASSPSGQPNYGYTF. The CDR3 nucleotides are TGTGCCAGCAGCCCCTCGGGACAACCTAACTATGGCTACACCTTC.

V is TRBV9 and J is TRBJ2-1; D gene uncertain. Germline values: CDR1 SGDLS, CDR2 YYNGEE. The CDR3 sequence is 16 residues long. The V gene lost 2 bases and the J gene lost 6 bases, with 18 bases spanning the gap. The CDR3 region is CASSVQSRVAINEQFF. The CDR3 nucleotides read TGTGCCAGCAGCGTTCAGAGTCGGGTGGCAATCAATGAGCAGTTCTTC. Combining the CDR3 with reference TRBV9 and TRBJ2-1 gives the whole variable domain DSGVTQTPKHLITATGQRVTLRCSPRSGDLSVYWYQQSLDQGLQFLIQYYNGEERAKGNILERFSAQQFPDLHSELNLSSLELGDSALYFCASSVQSRVAINEQFFGPGTRLTVL.

This clone rates as medium-sized (0.01 to 0.1%). The rearrangement uses TRBV11-3 and TRBJ2-1; a possible D gene is TRBD2 (6 bases). The CDR3 extends over 18 amino acids. In germline, CDR1 is SGHNT, CDR2 YENEEA. Trimming left V 1 base short and J 2 bases short, with 18 bases between. This CDR3 reads CASSLGAGESSAYNEQFF. The CDR3 DNA sequence: TGTGCCAGCAGCTTAGGGGCCGGGGAGTCTAGCGCCTACAATGAGCAGTTCTTC.

The V call is TRBV6-5, the J call TRBJ2-5; 7 bases fit TRBD1. V dropped 7 bases and J dropped 7; count of bases not matched to a gene: 12. The germline V gene encodes CDR1 MNHEY and CDR2 SVGAGI. CDR3 length equals 14 residues. CDR3 loop: CASILDRDVGTQYF. The CDR3 nucleotides read TGTGCCAGCATCCTCGACAGGGATGTTGGGACCCAGTACTTC.

This chain uses TRBV2 with TRBJ1-1; D is uncertain. CDR1 is SNHLY, CDR2 FYNNEI, per germline. With 2 bases removed from V and 6 bases from J, the gap between germline ends came to 4 bases. CDR3 length: 11 residues. CDR3 nucleotides: TGTGCCAGCAGTGAATCGGCTGAAGCTTTCTTT. It is translated as CASSESAEAFF.

The J gene is TRBJ1-2, the V gene TRBV11-2; D may be TRBD1 (5 bases). Germline V gives CDR1 SGHAT, CDR2 FQNNGV. CDR3 length: 13 amino acids. V was trimmed by 5 bases and J by 8 bases, leaving 15 bases between them. The CDR3 bases are TGTGCCAGCAGCAAACCCCCGGGGGTAGGCTACACCTTC. Translation: CASSKPPGVGYTF.

The chain recombines TRBV7-8 with TRBJ2-7, with 9 bases aligning to TRBD1. Germline values: CDR1 SGHVS, CDR2 FQNEAQ. The CDR3 extends over 13 amino acids. V was pared by 5 bases and J by 6 bases, with 5 bases of the junction left unmatched. In DNA, the CDR3 is TGTGCCAGCAGCCGGGACAGGGAAACCGAGCAGTACTTC. As protein: CASSRDRETEQYF.

The V gene is TRBV28, the J gene TRBJ2-2, with 7 bases identical to TRBD2. CDR3 length: 13 residues. Germline V gives CDR1 MDHEN, CDR2 SYDVKM. Losses at the gene ends were 6 bases for V and 5 bases for J; bases not matched to a gene: 3. The CDR3 spells CASRFGGTGELFF. The CDR3 DNA is TGTGCCAGCAGATTCGGGGGGACCGGGGAGCTGTTTTTT.

This rearrangement joins TRBV7-2 to TRBJ1-2, with D perhaps TRBD1 (5 bases). The CDR3 is made up of 15 amino acids. The V gene lost 2 bases and the J gene lost 4 bases, with 14 bases spanning the gap. Germline-derived CDR1 and CDR2 are SGHTA and FQGNSA. The CDR3 DNA sequence: TGTGCCAGCAGCTTAAGGAGTGGGGGGTTCTATGGCTACACCTTC. It yields the protein CASSLRSGGFYGYTF.

The chain has TRBV7-9 and TRBJ1-1; the match to TRBD1 covers 7 bases. V shed 4 bases and J 5 bases; nucleotides not matched to a gene: 1. Germline values: CDR1 SEHNR, CDR2 FQNEAQ (reference sequence). The CDR3 covers 12 residues. The CDR3 coding sequence is TGTGCCAGCAGCTCACAGGGGACTGAAGCTTTCTTT. This encodes CASSSQGTEAFF.

The V and J genes are TRBV19 and TRBJ1-5; 7 bases are a match to TRBD1. The V segment lost 3 bases and the J segment 0 bases; nucleotides outside the gene matches: 14. This CDR3 spans 19 amino acids. Germline CDR1 LNHDA, CDR2 SQIVND (reference sequence). The chain's CDR3 is CASSIQLFRTGNSNQPQHF. For the CDR3, the DNA is TGTGCCAGTAGTATCCAACTTTTCCGGACAGGTAATAGCAATCAGCCCCAGCATTTT. The full variable domain, in which reference TRBV19 and TRBJ1-5 provide the parts outside the CDR3, is DGGITQSPKYLFRKEGQNVTLSCEQNLNHDAMYWYRQDPGQGLRLIYYSQIVNDFQKGDIAEGYSVSREKKESFPLTVTSAQKNPTAFYLCASSIQLFRTGNSNQPQHFGDGTRLSIL.

The CDR3 DNA reads as TGTGCCAGCAGCTTTATGGCGGGAGGGGGACAAGAGACCCAGTACTTC. It encodes CASSFMAGGGQETQYF. The rearrangement links TRBV7-9 to TRBJ2-5; TRBD2 agrees at 9 bases. The junction had 7 bases not matched to a gene; V was cut back by 3 bases and J by 2 bases. The germline V gene encodes CDR1 SEHNR and CDR2 FQNEAQ (reference sequence). The CDR3 runs 16 residues. Combining the CDR3 with reference TRBV7-9 and TRBJ2-5 gives the whole variable domain DTGVSQNPRHKITKRGQNVTFRCDPISEHNRLYWYRQTLGQGPEFLTYFQNEAQLEKSRLLSDRFSAERPKGSFSTLEIQRTEQGDSAMYLCASSFMAGGGQETQYFGPGTRLLVL.

V and J are TRBV10-3 and TRBJ1-1; D is uncertain. This CDR3 has 13 residues. Per the germline V gene, CDR1 is ENHRY and CDR2 is SYGVKD. The V end lost 11 bases, the J end lost 3 bases, and 16 bases lay between the germline ends. CDR3 DNA: TGTGCCTCGAACGCCACCAGGTACACTGAAGCTTTCTTT. It encodes CASNATRYTEAFF.

Sample share makes this clone medium-sized. This rearrangement joins TRBV5-6 to TRBJ2-3, with 9 positions matching TRBD1. Per germline, CDR1 SGHDT and CDR2 YYEEEE. This CDR3 is 16 amino acids long. The J segment lost 3 bases and the V segment lost 2 bases, leaving 7 bases of the junction unmatched. The CDR3 sequence is CASSLPGQGITDTQYF. As DNA, the CDR3 is TGTGCCAGCAGCTTACCGGGACAGGGTATAACAGATACGCAGTATTTT.

The V gene is TRBV5-1, the J gene TRBJ2-3, with D possibly being TRBD2 (6 bases). Trimming cost V 3 bases and J 6 bases, with 11 bases left between them. CDR1 is SGHRS and CDR2 is YFSETQ in the germline V gene. This CDR3 has 13 amino acids. CDR3 amino acids: CASSSGTEDTQYF. The CDR3 nucleotides read TGCGCCAGCAGCTCCGGGACTGAGGATACGCAGTATTTT.

This clone was seen once. V usage is TRBV6-1 and J usage is TRBJ1-2, with unresolved D. Trimming took 2 bases from V and 4 from J, leaving 5 bases between them. The germline V gene encodes CDR1 MNHNS and CDR2 SASEGT. The CDR3 spans 12 residues. CDR3: CASSEYSYGYTF. The CDR3 region has the DNA TGTGCCAGCAGTGAATACAGCTATGGCTACACCTTC.

The chain has TRBV29-1 and TRBJ1-1; D call uncertain. The germline CDR1 and CDR2 sequences are SQVTM and ANQGSEA. The CDR3 has 11 amino acids. V lost 3 bases to trimming and J lost 1 base, with 3 bases between them. The DNA for the CDR3 is TGCAGCGTTGACAGGAACACTGAAGCTTTCTTT. It is translated as CSVDRNTEAFF.

This chain joins TRBV5-6 and TRBJ1-4; D is uncertain. CDR1 is SGHDT and CDR2 is YYEEEE in the germline V gene. The CDR3 has 15 residues. Trimming cost V 4 bases and J 5 bases, with 15 bases left between them. The CDR3 sequence: CASSPAGPVNEKLFF. CDR3 DNA: TGTGCCAGCAGCCCGGCGGGCCCAGTCAATGAAAAACTGTTTTTT.

The chain has TRBV2 and TRBJ1-1; TRBD1 agrees at 9 bases. The CDR3 spans 15 residues. V lost 7 bases, J lost 5 bases, and 11 bases stayed unmatched. Germline assignment: CDR1 SNHLY and CDR2 FYNNEI. CDR3 DNA: TGTGCCAGCAACCCGACAGGGGGTAAGGAAACTGAAGCTTTCTTT. This sequence encodes CASNPTGGKETEAFF.

This chain connects TRBV6-5 to TRBJ2-1, with 12 positions matching TRBD2. V shed 5 bases and J 5 bases; nucleotides not matched to a gene: 4. CDR3 length: 15 residues. Looked up from germline, CDR1 is MNHEY and CDR2 is SVGAGI. The CDR3 DNA sequence: TGTGCCAGCAGTCTCCTAGCGGGGGGGAACAATGAGCAGTTCTTC. Residues: CASSLLAGGNNEQFF.

V is TRBV5-5 and J is TRBJ2-1, with D perhaps matching TRBD1 (6 bases). From germline, CDR1 is SGHKS and CDR2 YYEKEE (reference sequence). The ends were cut back, 2 bases at V and 8 bases at J, with 11 bases in the middle. CDR3 length: 13 amino acids. The CDR3 loop is CASSLQGDYEQFF. The CDR3 DNA is TGTGCCAGCAGCTTACAGGGCGACTATGAGCAGTTCTTC. Filled out from reference TRBV5-5 and TRBJ2-1, the complete variable domain reads DAGVTQSPTHLIKTRGQQVTLRCSPISGHKSVSWYQQVLGQGPQFIFQYYEKEERGRGNFPDRFSARQFPNYSSELNVNALLLGDSALYLCASSLQGDYEQFFGPGTRLTVL.

The chain employs TRBV27 and TRBJ1-6, with a possible D match to TRBD1 (5 bases). The CDR3 covers 17 residues. Germline values: CDR1 MNHEY, CDR2 SMNVEV (reference sequence). V dropped 3 bases and J dropped 0 bases, with 12 bases sitting between them. CDR3: CASSLGLVGSYNSPLHF. CDR3 nucleotides: TGTGCCAGCAGTTTGGGGCTGGTGGGCTCCTATAATTCACCCCTCCACTTT.

The rearrangement joins TRBV27 to TRBJ1-5; D might be TRBD1 (6 bases). The CDR3 runs to 14 residues. The V and J ends lost 2 bases and 6 bases respectively, with 11 bases between them. Per germline, CDR1 MNHEY and CDR2 SMNVEV (reference sequence). CDR3 in amino acids: CASSLRGLSQPQHF. CDR3 bases: TGTGCCAGCAGTTTAAGGGGGTTGTCTCAGCCCCAGCATTTT.

This chain uses TRBV25-1 with TRBJ1-1; D possibly corresponds to TRBD1 (6 bases). The germline V gene encodes CDR1 MGHDK and CDR2 SYGVNS. Trimming cost V 1 base and J 3 bases, with 9 bases left between them. The CDR3 has 14 amino acids. The CDR3 DNA sequence: TGTGCCAGCAGTGAATTATCAGGGGACACTGAAGCTTTCTTT. Residues: CASSELSGDTEAFF.

CDR3 nucleotide sequence: TGTGCCAGCAGCTTGCGGGGCGGGAGAAACACCATATATTTT. As protein: CASSLRGGRNTIYF. The chain recombines TRBV5-4 with TRBJ1-3, with D maybe TRBD1 (5 bases). Trimming left V 1 base short and J 5 bases short, with 10 bases between. Germline V lookup: CDR1 SGHNT, CDR2 YYREEE (reference sequence). This CDR3 contains 14 residues.

This chain connects TRBV6-6 to TRBJ1-1; TRBD1 agrees at 7 bases. The germline V gene has CDR1 MNHNY and CDR2 SVGAGI (reference sequence). The CDR3 is made up of 12 amino acids. V lost 2 bases, J lost 8 bases, and 2 bases stayed unmatched. DNA of the CDR3: TGTGCCAGCAGTTACGGGGACAGCGAAGCTTTCTTT. Its translation is CASSYGDSEAFF.

The rearrangement links TRBV4-1 to TRBJ1-1, with 8 bases lining up with TRBD1. The CDR3 runs to 19 residues. J lost 2 bases, V lost 0 bases, and 14 bases had no gene match. Germline CDR1 and CDR2: MGHRA and YSYEKL. CDR3 DNA: TGCGCCAGCAGCCAAGAAGCTAGGGACAGGCGATACTTTAACACTGAAGCTTTCTTT. This translates into CASSQEARDRRYFNTEAFF.

V is TRBV20-1 and J is TRBJ1-5; 10 bases are shared with TRBD1. Unmatched junction bases numbered 9, after V lost 3 bases and J lost 1 base. This CDR3 contains 17 residues. Per germline, CDR1 DFQATT and CDR2 SNEGSKA (reference sequence). CDR3 region: CSASSGTGVGSNQPQHF. Here the CDR3 DNA reads TGCAGTGCTAGTTCGGGGACAGGGGTTGGGAGCAATCAGCCCCAGCATTTT.

V is TRBV7-9 and J is TRBJ1-5; D is undetermined. Trimming removed 5 bases at V and 0 bases at J, with 11 bases between. Germline V gene data show CDR1 as SEHNR and CDR2 as FQNEAQ (reference sequence). The CDR3 is 15 residues long. CDR3 protein: CASSTDTSSNQPQHF. The CDR3 bases are TGTGCCAGCAGCACAGACACGAGTAGCAATCAGCCCCAGCATTTT.